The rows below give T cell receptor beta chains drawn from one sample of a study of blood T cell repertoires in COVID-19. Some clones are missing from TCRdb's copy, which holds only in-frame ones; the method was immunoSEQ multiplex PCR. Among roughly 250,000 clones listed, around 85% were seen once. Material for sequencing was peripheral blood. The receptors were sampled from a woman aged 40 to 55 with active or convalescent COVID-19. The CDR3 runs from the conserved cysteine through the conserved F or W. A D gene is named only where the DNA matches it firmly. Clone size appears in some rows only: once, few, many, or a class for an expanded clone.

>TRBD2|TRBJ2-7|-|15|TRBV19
TGTGCCAGTAGTATCGGACTAGCGGCGATCTACGAGCAGTACTTC
CASSIGLAAIYEQYF
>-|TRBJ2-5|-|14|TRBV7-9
TGTGCCAGCAGCTCAAGGCCCCCCGGGGAGACCCAGTACTTC
CASSSRPPGETQYF
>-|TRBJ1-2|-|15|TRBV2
TGTGCCAGCAGTGATTTTTCAGGACTAACACGTGGCTACACCTTC
CASSDFSGLTRGYTF
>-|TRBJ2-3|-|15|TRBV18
TGTGCCAGCTCACCGACAGGCCCTAGCACAGATACGCAGTATTTT
CASSPTGPSTDTQYF
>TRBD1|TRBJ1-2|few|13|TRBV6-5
TGTGCCAGCAGCCCAGGGACAGCCAATGGCTACACCTTC
CASSPGTANGYTF
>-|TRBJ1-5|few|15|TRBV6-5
TGTGCCAGCAGGCAGCGTCCTAATAGCAATCAGCCCCAGCATTTT
CASRQRPNSNQPQHF
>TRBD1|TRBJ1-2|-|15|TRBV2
TGTGCCAGCAGTGAGGATGGCAGGGGGCTTAATGGCTACACCTTC
CASSEDGRGLNGYTF
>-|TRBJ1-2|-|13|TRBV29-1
TGCAGCGTGGAGGGACGGGAGCCCTATGGCTACACCTTC
CSVEGREPYGYTF
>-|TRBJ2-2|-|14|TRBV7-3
TGTGCCAGCAGCCCCGCGGGGAACACCGGGGAGCTGTTTTTT
CASSPAGNTGELFF
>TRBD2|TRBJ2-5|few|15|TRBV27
TGTGCCAGCAGACTGACTAGCGGGGGCCAAGAGACCCAGTACTTC
CASRLTSGGQETQYF
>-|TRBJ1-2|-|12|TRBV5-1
TGCGCCAGCAAGCGGGAAGGGTATGGCTACACCTTC
CASKREGYGYTF
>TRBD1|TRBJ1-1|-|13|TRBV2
TGTGCCAGCACACCCCAGGGGGCGATTGAAGCTTTCTTT
CASTPQGAIEAFF
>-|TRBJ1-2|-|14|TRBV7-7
TGTGCTAGCAGCCCTCTGAGAGGGTACTATGGCTACACCTTC
CASSPLRGYYGYTF
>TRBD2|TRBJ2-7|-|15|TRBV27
TGTGCCAGCAGGATGGGGGGGAAGGGTGGCTACGAGCAGTACTTC
CASRMGGKGGYEQYF
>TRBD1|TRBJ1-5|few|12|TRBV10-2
TGCGCCAGCAAGGACAGGGATCAGCCCCAGCATTTT
CASKDRDQPQHF
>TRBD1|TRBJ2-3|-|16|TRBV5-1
TGCGCCAGCAGCGCCAGACAGGGGGGGAGCACAGATACGCAGTATTTT
CASSARQGGSTDTQYF
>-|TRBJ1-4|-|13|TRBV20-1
TGCAGTGCTAGTGGGGGGGTGCATGAAAAACTGTTTTTT
CSASGGVHEKLFF
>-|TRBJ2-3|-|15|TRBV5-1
TGCGCCAGCAGCTTGGAAGGAAGACACACAGATACGCAGTATTTT
CASSLEGRHTDTQYF
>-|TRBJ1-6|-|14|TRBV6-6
TGTGCCAGCAATCTCGGACAAGTTAATTCACCCCTCCACTTT
CASNLGQVNSPLHF
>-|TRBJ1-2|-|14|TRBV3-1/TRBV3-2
TGTGCCAGCAGCCAAGACGGCGGGGGCTATGGCTACACCTTC
CASSQDGGGYGYTF
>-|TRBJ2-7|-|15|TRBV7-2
TGTGCCAGCAGCTTAGTCTTTGGCGGGGAATCCGAGCAGTACTTC
CASSLVFGGESEQYF
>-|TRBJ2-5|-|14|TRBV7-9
TGTGCCAGCAGCTTAAATTCCGGGTGGGAGACCCAGTACTTC
CASSLNSGWETQYF
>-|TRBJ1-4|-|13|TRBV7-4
TGTGCCAGCAGCTTAGCTCCCCAGGGAAGACTGTTTTTT
CASSLAPQGRLFF
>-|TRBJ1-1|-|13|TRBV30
TGTGCCTGGAGTGTCCGGGAGAACACTGAAGCTTTCTTT
CAWSVRENTEAFF